These T cell receptor beta chains were read from a single sample in a study of cytomegalovirus exposure and HLA in healthy donors. Produced via immunoSEQ multiplex PCR; TCRdb's table is partial and in-frame only. The repertoire holds 90,000 or so clones, with 95% to 98% as singletons. Sequencing was performed on PBMCs. These receptors all stem from a man younger than 35 in good health and CMV-seronegative. CDR3s include the opening cysteine and the closing phenylalanine or tryptophan. Each record gives: V gene, D gene, clone size, J gene, CDR3 DNA, CDR3 protein. D genes are given only for firm matches. Only part of the rows carry a size: once, few, many, or a class if the clone is expanded.

V: TRBV5-4; D: TRBD2; size: NA; J: TRBJ2-1; DNA: TGTGCCAGCAGCTTGGGGGCGGGAGGGCCGTATGAGCAGTTCTTC; CDR3: CASSLGAGGPYEQFF
V: TRBV11-2; D: NA; size: NA; J: TRBJ1-2; DNA: TGTGCCAGCAGCTCCGGACAGTATGTCGGCTACACCTTC; CDR3: CASSSGQYVGYTF
V: TRBV7-3; D: TRBD1; size: NA; J: TRBJ2-3; DNA: TGTGCCAGCAGCGACAGGGGTGCAGATACGCAGTATTTT; CDR3: CASSDRGADTQYF
V: TRBV2; D: TRBD2; size: once; J: TRBJ2-1; DNA: TGTGCCAGCAGAAACTCCGGGACTAGCGGGAGGGATGAGCAGTTCTTC; CDR3: CASRNSGTSGRDEQFF
V: TRBV19; D: TRBD1; size: NA; J: TRBJ1-1; DNA: TGTGCCAGTAGTATCTGGGGGGACAGGGCTGAAGCTTTCTTT; CDR3: CASSIWGDRAEAFF
V: TRBV7-9; D: NA; size: NA; J: TRBJ1-2; DNA: TGTGCCAGCAGCTTAGATTCTAGTACTGGTGGCTACACCTTC; CDR3: CASSLDSSTGGYTF
V: TRBV11-2; D: TRBD1; size: NA; J: TRBJ1-1; DNA: TGTGCCAGCAGCTTAGGACAGGGCACTGAAGCTTTCTTT; CDR3: CASSLGQGTEAFF
V: TRBV25-1; D: TRBD1; size: NA; J: TRBJ2-5; DNA: TGTGCCAGCAGTGAATCCAGAGACAGGGGGCGGGAGACCCAGTACTTC; CDR3: CASSESRDRGRETQYF
V: TRBV2; D: TRBD1; size: NA; J: TRBJ2-2; DNA: TGTGCCAGCAGTTGGGACAGGGAAACCGGGGAGCTGTTTTTT; CDR3: CASSWDRETGELFF
V: TRBV27; D: NA; size: NA; J: TRBJ2-7; DNA: TGTGCCAGCAGTTTACCCGGACAGTACCGGCAGTACTTC; CDR3: CASSLPGQYRQYF
V: TRBV5-1; D: TRBD1; size: once; J: TRBJ1-4; DNA: TGCGCCAGCAGACAGGGGTGGAATGAAAAACTGTTTTTT; CDR3: CASRQGWNEKLFF
V: TRBV11-2; D: NA; size: NA; J: TRBJ1-1; DNA: TGTGCCAGCAGCCCGACGGGTATGAACACTGAAGCTTTCTTT; CDR3: CASSPTGMNTEAFF
V: TRBV5-1; D: TRBD1; size: NA; J: TRBJ2-7; DNA: TGCGCCAGCAGCTCCCCCGGGACAGGGAGGTACGAGCAGTACTTC; CDR3: CASSSPGTGRYEQYF
V: TRBV2; D: TRBD1; size: NA; J: TRBJ2-6; DNA: TGTGCCAGCAGATCCGGGACAGGCAGGGCCCACTCTGGGGCCAACGTCCTGACTTTC; CDR3: CASRSGTGRAHSGANVLTF
V: TRBV29-1; D: NA; size: NA; J: TRBJ2-7; DNA: TGCAGCGTTGAATCGACAGCCTACGAGCAGTACTTC; CDR3: CSVESTAYEQYF
V: TRBV7-3; D: NA; size: NA; J: TRBJ2-1; DNA: TGTGCCAGCAGCTTAACGGCGGACAATGAGCAGTTCTTC; CDR3: CASSLTADNEQFF
V: TRBV19; D: NA; size: NA; J: TRBJ1-1; DNA: TGTGCCAGTAGATTAGGGGGCACTGAAGCTTTCTTT; CDR3: CASRLGGTEAFF
V: TRBV9; D: NA; size: NA; J: TRBJ2-3; DNA: TGTGCCAGCAGCCTCAGCGCCGGGAGCACAGATACGCAGTATTTT; CDR3: CASSLSAGSTDTQYF
V: TRBV12-5; D: NA; size: NA; J: TRBJ2-3; DNA: TGTGCTAGTGGTTTTTCGGGACAACTCACAGATACGCAGTATTTT; CDR3: CASGFSGQLTDTQYF
V: TRBV27; D: TRBD1; size: NA; J: TRBJ1-1; DNA: TGTGCCAGCAGTTTATTCCCCCCGGGACAGGGAGGGACTGAAGCTTTCTTT; CDR3: CASSLFPPGQGGTEAFF
V: TRBV10-3; D: TRBD1; size: NA; J: TRBJ1-3; DNA: TGTGCCATCAGTGAGGCCCGGACAGGTCATTTTGGAAACACCATATATTTT; CDR3: CAISEARTGHFGNTIYF
V: TRBV27; D: NA; size: NA; J: TRBJ2-3; DNA: TGTGCCAGCAGTCTTAGCGGAATCTCCACAGATACGCAGTATTTT; CDR3: CASSLSGISTDTQYF
V: TRBV18; D: NA; size: NA; J: TRBJ2-2; DNA: TGTGCCAGTTCCCACGGCGCGGAGAACACCGGGGAGCTGTTTTTT; CDR3: CASSHGAENTGELFF
V: TRBV7-8; D: NA; size: NA; J: TRBJ2-2; DNA: TGTGCCAGCAGCTTATTTGGGACAAAGAACACCGGGGAGCTGTTTTTT; CDR3: CASSLFGTKNTGELFF
V: TRBV19; D: NA; size: once; J: TRBJ1-2; DNA: TGTGCCAGTAGTCCCTGGGGGGGGCGGAATGGCTACACCTTC; CDR3: CASSPWGGRNGYTF
V: TRBV29-1; D: NA; size: NA; J: TRBJ1-2; DNA: TGCAGCGTTAAAGGTGGAGGGGTGGGGTATGGCTACACCTTC; CDR3: CSVKGGGVGYGYTF
V: TRBV6-8; D: TRBD1; size: NA; J: TRBJ2-2; DNA: TGTGCCAGCAGTGCTAGTCCCGGGACAGGGCCCGGGGAGCTGTTTTTT; CDR3: CASSASPGTGPGELFF
V: TRBV30; D: TRBD1; size: NA; J: TRBJ1-4; DNA: TGTGCCTGGAGCGTCTTGGACAGGGAGGGAAAACTGTTTTTT; CDR3: CAWSVLDREGKLFF
V: TRBV11-2; D: NA; size: NA; J: TRBJ2-2; DNA: TGTGCCAGCAGCTCCCCGGGAGCGGGGAACACCGGGGAGCTGTTTTTT; CDR3: CASSSPGAGNTGELFF
V: TRBV7-2; D: NA; size: NA; J: TRBJ1-1; DNA: TGTGCCAGCAGCTACTCAGTCCCAGGGAACACTGAAGCTTTCTTT; CDR3: CASSYSVPGNTEAFF
V: TRBV19; D: TRBD2; size: NA; J: TRBJ2-3; DNA: TGTGCCAGTAGTATCCTAACTAGCGGGGCGTCGGATACGCAGTATTTT; CDR3: CASSILTSGASDTQYF
V: TRBV6-1; D: TRBD2; size: NA; J: TRBJ2-7; DNA: TGTGCCAGCAGTGGGACTAGCGGGAGTCCGGGAGAGCAGTACTTC; CDR3: CASSGTSGSPGEQYF
V: TRBV19; D: TRBD1; size: NA; J: TRBJ2-2; DNA: TGTGCCAGTAGTATTACCAGGGGGCCCAACACCGGGGAGCTGTTTTTT; CDR3: CASSITRGPNTGELFF
V: TRBV30; D: NA; size: NA; J: TRBJ2-7; DNA: TGTGCCTGGAGTCGAGGACTATACGGCGAGCAGTACTTC; CDR3: CAWSRGLYGEQYF
V: TRBV6-4; D: NA; size: once; J: TRBJ2-1; DNA: TGTGCCAGCAGTGAGCGACAGGGAGGCCGGAATGAGCAGTTCTTC; CDR3: CASSERQGGRNEQFF
V: TRBV6-5; D: NA; size: NA; J: TRBJ1-2; DNA: TGTGCCAGCAGTAACTACACGCAAGGGGACTATGGCTACACCTTC; CDR3: CASSNYTQGDYGYTF
V: TRBV20-1; D: NA; size: NA; J: TRBJ2-3; DNA: TGCAGTGGGGAGACAGATACGCAGTATTTT; CDR3: CSGETDTQYF
V: TRBV7-3; D: TRBD2; size: NA; J: TRBJ2-7; DNA: TGTGCCAGCAGCTTAAATTACGGGGGGGAGCAGTACTTC; CDR3: CASSLNYGGEQYF
V: TRBV13; D: NA; size: NA; J: TRBJ2-1; DNA: TGTGCCAGCAGCTTAGGAAGGGGGAGTATCTATGAGCAGTTCTTC; CDR3: CASSLGRGSIYEQFF
V: TRBV18; D: NA; size: NA; J: TRBJ1-2; DNA: TGTGCCAGCTCACCACCCTTACAGATCAACTATGGCTACACCTTC; CDR3: CASSPPLQINYGYTF
V: TRBV19; D: TRBD1; size: NA; J: TRBJ1-2; DNA: TGTGCCAGTAGTATAGATTCGACAGGGACCTCCTATGGCTACACCTTC; CDR3: CASSIDSTGTSYGYTF
V: TRBV29-1; D: TRBD1; size: NA; J: TRBJ1-1; DNA: TGCAGCGTTGATGGGACAGGAGGAGGTAAAGCTTTCTTT; CDR3: CSVDGTGGGKAFF
V: TRBV11-2; D: NA; size: NA; J: TRBJ2-5; DNA: TGTGCCAGCAGCTTAGTCCGGGTTCAAGAGACCCAGTACTTC; CDR3: CASSLVRVQETQYF
V: TRBV4-1; D: NA; size: once; J: TRBJ1-1; DNA: TGCGCCAGCAGCCAAGCAAGGGGTGGGACTGAAGCTTTCTTT; CDR3: CASSQARGGTEAFF
V: TRBV11-3; D: NA; size: NA; J: TRBJ2-1; DNA: TGTGCCAGCAGCTTAGTAGGGAGCTCCTACAATGAGCAGTTCTTC; CDR3: CASSLVGSSYNEQFF
V: TRBV28; D: TRBD2; size: NA; J: TRBJ2-7; DNA: TGTGCCAGCAGCCGTAGCGGGGAAGGCGGCGAGCAGTACTTC; CDR3: CASSRSGEGGEQYF
V: TRBV7-2; D: NA; size: NA; J: TRBJ2-5; DNA: TGTGCCAGCAGCTTAGGTGGGGGCCTGGAGACCCAGTACTTC; CDR3: CASSLGGGLETQYF
V: TRBV5-1; D: NA; size: NA; J: TRBJ1-1; DNA: TGCGCCAGCAGCTTGGTGACCGGCGGATCTACTGAAGCTTTCTTT; CDR3: CASSLVTGGSTEAFF
V: TRBV27; D: NA; size: NA; J: TRBJ2-1; DNA: TGTGCCAGCAGTCCCCTGGAGAGGGTTGAGCAGTTCTTC; CDR3: CASSPLERVEQFF
V: TRBV15; D: NA; size: NA; J: TRBJ1-6; DNA: TGTGCCACCAGCAGAGATCTGATTGGGAGTAGTTCACCCCTCCACTTT; CDR3: CATSRDLIGSSSPLHF
V: TRBV9; D: NA; size: NA; J: TRBJ2-7; DNA: TGTGCCAGCAGCGCCCAGTTACAGGGTTACGAGCAGTACTTC; CDR3: CASSAQLQGYEQYF
V: TRBV11-2; D: TRBD2; size: NA; J: TRBJ2-2; DNA: TGTGCCAGCAGCCTCCGTGGTAGCGGGAGGGTCCTTCGTTCCGGGGAGCTGTTTTTT; CDR3: CASSLRGSGRVLRSGELFF
V: TRBV28; D: NA; size: NA; J: TRBJ2-6; DNA: TGTGCCAGCAGTCCCCCCTCCCGACTAGCTGGGGCCAACGTCCTGACTTTC; CDR3: CASSPPSRLAGANVLTF
V: TRBV7-2; D: NA; size: NA; J: TRBJ1-2; DNA: TGTGCCAGCAGCTTCGGACAGACGAGCTACACCTTC; CDR3: CASSFGQTSYTF